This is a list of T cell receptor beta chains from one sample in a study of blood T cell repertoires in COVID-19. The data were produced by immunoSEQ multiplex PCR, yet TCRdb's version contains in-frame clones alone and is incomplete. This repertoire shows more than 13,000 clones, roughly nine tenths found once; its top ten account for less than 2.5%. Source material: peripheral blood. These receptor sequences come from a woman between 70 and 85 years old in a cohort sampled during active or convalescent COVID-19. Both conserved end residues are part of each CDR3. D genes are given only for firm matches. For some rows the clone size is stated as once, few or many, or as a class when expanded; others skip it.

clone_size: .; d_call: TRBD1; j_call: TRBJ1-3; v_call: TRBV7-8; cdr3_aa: CASSLSGTAGNTIYF; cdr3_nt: TGTGCCAGCAGCCTCTCAGGGACAGCCGGGAACACCATATATTTT
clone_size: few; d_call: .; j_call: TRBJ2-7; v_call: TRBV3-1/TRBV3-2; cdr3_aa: CASSQDRGAAREQYF; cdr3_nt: TGTGCCAGCAGCCAAGATCGGGGGGCGGCCAGGGAGCAGTACTTC
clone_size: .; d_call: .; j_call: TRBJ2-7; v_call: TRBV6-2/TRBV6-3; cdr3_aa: CASSYSQDSYEQYF; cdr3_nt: TGTGCCAGCAGTTACTCACAGGATTCCTACGAGCAGTACTTC
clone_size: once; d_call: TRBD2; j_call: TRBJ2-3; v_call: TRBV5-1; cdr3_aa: CASSFPSSGPLTDTQYF; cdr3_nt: TGCGCCAGCAGCTTCCCCTCTAGCGGGCCCCTCACAGATACGCAGTATTTT
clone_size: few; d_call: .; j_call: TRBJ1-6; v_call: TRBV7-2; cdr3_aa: CASRITGSSYNSPLHF; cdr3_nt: TGTGCCAGCAGGATAACAGGGAGCTCCTATAATTCACCCCTCCACTTT
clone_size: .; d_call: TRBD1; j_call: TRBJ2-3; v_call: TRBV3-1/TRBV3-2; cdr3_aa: CASSRQGEGDTQYF; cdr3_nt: TGTGCCAGCAGCCGACAGGGGGAAGGGGATACGCAGTATTTT
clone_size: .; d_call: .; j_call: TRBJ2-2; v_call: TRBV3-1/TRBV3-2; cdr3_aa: CASKRGRVQGNTGELFF; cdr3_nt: TGTGCCAGCAAACGTGGCAGGGTACAGGGGAACACCGGGGAGCTGTTTTTT
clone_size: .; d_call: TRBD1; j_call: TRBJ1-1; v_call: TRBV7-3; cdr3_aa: CASSSAGTGDTEAFF; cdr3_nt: TGTGCCAGCAGCTCGGCCGGGACAGGGGACACTGAAGCTTTCTTT
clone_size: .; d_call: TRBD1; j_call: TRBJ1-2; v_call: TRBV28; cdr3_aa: CASVGKGGPNYGYTF; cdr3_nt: TGTGCCAGCGTGGGGAAAGGGGGCCCTAACTATGGCTACACCTTC
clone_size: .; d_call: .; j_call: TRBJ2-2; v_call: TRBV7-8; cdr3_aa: CASSPTTRAGYTGELFF; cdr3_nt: TGTGCCAGCAGCCCGACTACTCGGGCAGGTTACACCGGGGAGCTGTTTTTT
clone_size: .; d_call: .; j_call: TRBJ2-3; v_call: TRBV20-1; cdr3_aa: CSATDTQYF; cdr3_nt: TGCAGTGCTACGGATACGCAGTATTTT
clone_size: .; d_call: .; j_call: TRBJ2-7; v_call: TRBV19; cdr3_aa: CASRLRDEQYF; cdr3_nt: TGTGCCAGTAGGTTGCGGGACGAGCAGTACTTC
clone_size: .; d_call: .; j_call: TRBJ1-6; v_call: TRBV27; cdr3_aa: CASSFRAVSNSPLHF; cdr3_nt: TGTGCCAGCAGTTTTCGCGCCGTTTCTAATTCACCCCTCCACTTT
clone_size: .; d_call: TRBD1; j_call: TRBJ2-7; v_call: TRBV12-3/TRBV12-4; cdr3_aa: CASSSGTGGTYF; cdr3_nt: TGTGCCAGCAGTTCCGGGACAGGGGGTACGTACTTC
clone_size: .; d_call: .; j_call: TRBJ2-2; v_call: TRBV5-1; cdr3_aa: CASSVGNTGDTGELFF; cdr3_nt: TGCGCCAGCAGCGTGGGGAACACAGGAGACACCGGGGAGCTGTTTTTT
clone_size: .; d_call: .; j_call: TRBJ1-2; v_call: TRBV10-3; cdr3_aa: CAISDSTGTYGYTF; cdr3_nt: TGTGCCATCAGTGACTCCACAGGGACCTATGGCTACACCTTC
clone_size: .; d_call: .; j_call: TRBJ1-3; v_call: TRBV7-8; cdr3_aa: CASSFRGKSGNTIYF; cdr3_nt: TGTGCCAGCAGCTTTCGGGGTAAATCTGGAAACACCATATATTTT
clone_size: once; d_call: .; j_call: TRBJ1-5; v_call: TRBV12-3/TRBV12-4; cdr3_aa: CASSWGENQPQHF; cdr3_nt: TGTGCCAGCAGTTGGGGAGAGAATCAGCCCCAGCATTTT
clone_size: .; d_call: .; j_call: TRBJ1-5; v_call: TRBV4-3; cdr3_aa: CASSQALGNQPQHF; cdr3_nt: TGCGCCAGCAGCCAGGCCTTGGGCAATCAGCCCCAGCATTTT
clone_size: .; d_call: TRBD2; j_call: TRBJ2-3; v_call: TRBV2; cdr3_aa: CASSVAGPTDTQYF; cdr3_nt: TGTGCCAGCAGTGTAGCGGGGCCCACAGATACGCAGTATTTT
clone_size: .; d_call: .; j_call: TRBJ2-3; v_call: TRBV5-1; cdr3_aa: CASSLSGGVTDTQYF; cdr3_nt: TGCGCCAGCAGCTTGTCCGGGGGAGTGACAGATACGCAGTATTTT
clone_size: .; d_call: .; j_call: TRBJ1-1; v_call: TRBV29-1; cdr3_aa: CAPWGGGNTEAFF; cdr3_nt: TGCGCTCCGTGGGGGGGCGGGAACACTGAAGCTTTCTTT
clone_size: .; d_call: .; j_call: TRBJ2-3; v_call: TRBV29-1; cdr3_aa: CSVATDTQYF; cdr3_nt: TGCAGCGTTGCTACAGATACGCAGTATTTT
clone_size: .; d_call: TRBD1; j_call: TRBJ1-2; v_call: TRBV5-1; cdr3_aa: CASSEGTAGVGYTF; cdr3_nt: TGCGCCAGCAGCGAGGGGACAGCCGGGGTCGGCTACACCTTC
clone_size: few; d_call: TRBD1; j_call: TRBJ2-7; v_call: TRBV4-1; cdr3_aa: CASSQVQDRVYEQYF; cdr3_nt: TGCGCCAGCAGCCAAGTCCAGGACAGGGTTTACGAGCAGTACTTC
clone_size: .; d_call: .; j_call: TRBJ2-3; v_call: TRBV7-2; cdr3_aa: CASSLDRPPDTQYF; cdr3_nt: TGTGCCAGCAGCTTAGACAGGCCTCCAGATACGCAGTATTTT
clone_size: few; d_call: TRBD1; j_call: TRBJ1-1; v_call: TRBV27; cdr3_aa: CASSPMGQPGTEAFF; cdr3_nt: TGTGCCAGCAGTCCGATGGGACAGCCCGGAACTGAAGCTTTCTTT
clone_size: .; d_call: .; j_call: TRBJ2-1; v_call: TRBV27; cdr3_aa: CASSRPRESYNEQFF; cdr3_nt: TGTGCCAGCAGTCGGCCTAGGGAGTCCTACAATGAGCAGTTCTTC
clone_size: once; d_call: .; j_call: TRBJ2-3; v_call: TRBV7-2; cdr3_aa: CASTLTGKGFTDTQYF; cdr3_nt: TGTGCCAGCACCCTTACAGGGAAGGGGTTCACAGATACGCAGTATTTT
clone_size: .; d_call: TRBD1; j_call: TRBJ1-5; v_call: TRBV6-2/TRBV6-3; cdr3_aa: CASSKWDRGRDQPQHF; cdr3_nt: TGTGCCAGCAGTAAATGGGACAGGGGAAGGGATCAGCCCCAGCATTTT
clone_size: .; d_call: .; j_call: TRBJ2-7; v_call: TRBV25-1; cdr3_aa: CASSGGANTAYEQYF; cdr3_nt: TGTGCCAGCAGTGGTGGGGCTAATACCGCCTACGAGCAGTACTTC
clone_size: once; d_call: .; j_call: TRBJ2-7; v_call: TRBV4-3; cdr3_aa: CASSQDLGPGFYEQYF; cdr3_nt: TGCGCCAGCAGCCAAGATTTGGGTCCGGGTTTCTACGAGCAGTACTTC
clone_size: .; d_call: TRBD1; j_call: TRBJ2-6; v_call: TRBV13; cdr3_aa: CASSPKGTGSGGANVLTF; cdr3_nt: TGTGCCAGCAGCCCCAAGGGGACAGGGTCCGGAGGGGCCAACGTCCTGACTTTC
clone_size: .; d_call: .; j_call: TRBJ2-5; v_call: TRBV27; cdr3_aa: CASSLLQGGQETQYF; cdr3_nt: TGTGCCAGCAGTTTGCTACAGGGTGGCCAAGAGACCCAGTACTTC
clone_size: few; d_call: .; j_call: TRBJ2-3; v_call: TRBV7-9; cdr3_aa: CASSLSDTQYF; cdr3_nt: TGTGCCAGCAGCTTATCGGATACGCAGTATTTT
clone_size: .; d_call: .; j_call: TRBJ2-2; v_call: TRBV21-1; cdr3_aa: CASSPGCGAIGELFF; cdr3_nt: TGTGCCAGCAGCCCCGGTTGCGGGGCAATCGGGGAGCTGTTTTTT
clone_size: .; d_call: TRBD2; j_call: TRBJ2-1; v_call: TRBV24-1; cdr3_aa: CATSDHGLAGGNEQFF; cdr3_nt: TGTGCCACCAGTGATCATGGACTAGCGGGGGGGAATGAGCAGTTCTTC
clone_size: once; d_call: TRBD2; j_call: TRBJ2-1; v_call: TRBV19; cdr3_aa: CASSSGGRGNEQFF; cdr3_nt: TGTGCCAGTTCTAGCGGGGGCCGCGGAAATGAGCAGTTCTTC
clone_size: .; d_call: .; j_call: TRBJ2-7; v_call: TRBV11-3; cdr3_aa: CASSLDAGLGEQYF; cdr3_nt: TGTGCCAGCAGCTTAGATGCAGGGCTGGGCGAGCAGTACTTC
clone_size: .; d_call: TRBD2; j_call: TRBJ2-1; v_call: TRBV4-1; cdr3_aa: CASSQDAAGRGDEQFF; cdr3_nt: TGCGCCAGCAGCCAAGATGCGGCGGGGAGGGGAGATGAGCAGTTCTTC
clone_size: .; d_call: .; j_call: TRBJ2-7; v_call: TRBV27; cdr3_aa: CASSWDSTFYEQYF; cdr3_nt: TGTGCCAGCAGTTGGGACTCAACTTTCTACGAGCAGTACTTC
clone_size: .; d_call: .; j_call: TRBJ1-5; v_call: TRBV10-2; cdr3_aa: CASGQSYSNQPQHF; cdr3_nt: TGCGCCAGCGGACAGTCCTATAGCAATCAGCCCCAGCATTTT
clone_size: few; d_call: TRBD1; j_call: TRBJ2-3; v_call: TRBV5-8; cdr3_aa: CASSPPGQLTDTQYF; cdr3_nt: TGTGCCAGCAGCCCTCCGGGACAGCTCACAGATACGCAGTATTTT
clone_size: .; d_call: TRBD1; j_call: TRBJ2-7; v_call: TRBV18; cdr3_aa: CASSPDRGSLEQYF; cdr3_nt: TGTGCCAGCTCACCGGACAGGGGGTCGTTAGAGCAGTACTTC